One and the same sample provided the 30 T cell receptor beta chains below, sequenced in a study of OX40 agonist ivuxolimab in advanced cancers. TCRdb's table, derived via immunoSEQ multiplex PCR, lists solely in-frame clones and lacks some. The table includes 10,000 or so clones, 70% to 80% detected once. The material sequenced was CD4+ or CD8+ T cells sorted from blood, taken in a trial of the OX40 agonist ivuxolimab. These receptors all stem from an adult with an advanced solid tumor such as melanoma, head and neck, liver or kidney cancer.

This rearrangement joins TRBV19 to TRBJ2-1; D gene unclear. In germline, CDR1 is LNHDA, CDR2 SQIVND (reference sequence). The CDR3 consists of 15 residues. Deletions cut 3 bases from V and 0 bases from J, with 9 bases between. The chain's CDR3 is CASSIPESSYNEQFF. CDR3 sequence (DNA): TGTGCCAGTAGTATCCCCGAGAGCTCCTACAATGAGCAGTTCTTC.

The chain joins TRBV6-5 to TRBJ2-2; no firm D call. There are 12 residues in the CDR3. Germline V CDR1 and CDR2: MNHEY, SVGAGI. V lost 6 bases and J lost 2, with 4 bases in between. Here the CDR3 reads CASRFNTGELFF. DNA for the CDR3: TGTGCCAGCAGATTTAACACCGGGGAGCTGTTTTTT.

The chain uses TRBV6-5 and TRBJ2-5; tentatively, D is TRBD1 (6 bases). Trimming removed 2 bases at V and 2 bases at J, with 9 bases between. The CDR3 is made up of 14 amino acids. CDR1 and CDR2 (germline): MNHEY, SVGAGI. CDR3 residues: CASSYAGQQETQYF. The CDR3 DNA reads TGTGCCAGCAGTTACGCAGGACAGCAAGAGACCCAGTACTTC.

The chain has TRBV2 and TRBJ2-6; 10 bases are a match to TRBD1. The V gene's germline CDR1 is SNHLY and CDR2 FYNNEI. The V gene end was trimmed by 8 bases and the J gene end by 2 bases; junction bases not matched to a gene: 9. The CDR3 has 17 residues. The chain's CDR3 is CASRALGQGAGANVLTF. The CDR3 DNA reads TGTGCCAGCCGAGCCCTAGGACAGGGGGCTGGGGCCAACGTCCTGACTTTC.

This rearrangement joins TRBV28 to TRBJ1-1; D is uncertain. The length of the CDR3 is 14 residues. V shed 5 bases and J shed 3 bases, with 13 bases lying between them. CDR1 is MDHEN, CDR2 SYDVKM, per germline. CDR3 nucleotide sequence: TGTGCCAGCAGTCCGATCTCTCTATACACTGAAGCTTTCTTT. Translating it yields CASSPISLYTEAFF. Full variable domain (outside the CDR3, taken from reference TRBV28 and TRBJ1-1): DVKVTQSSRYLVKRTGEKVFLECVQDMDHENMFWYRQDPGLGLRLIYFSYDVKMKEKGDIPEGYSVSREKKERFSLILESASTNQTSMYLCASSPISLYTEAFFGQGTRLTVV.

For this clone: This CDR3 is also generated by other DNA sequences in the sample. This chain uses TRBV27 with TRBJ2-7, with TRBD2 as a possible D gene (6 bases). The V gene's germline CDR1 is MNHEY and CDR2 SMNVEV (reference sequence). V lost 2 bases and J lost 2, with 10 bases in between. The CDR3 has 14 residues. Here the CDR3 reads CASSLGTSTYEQYF. CDR3 DNA: TGTGCCAGCAGTTTAGGGACTTCGACCTACGAGCAGTACTTC.

The chain carries TRBV28 and TRBJ2-7; 13 bases map to TRBD2. The CDR3 is 17 residues long. Germline V gene sequence: CDR1 MDHEN, CDR2 SYDVKM. Trimming removed 7 bases from V and 4 bases from J; junction bases left unmatched: 13. As DNA, the CDR3 is TGTGCCAGCACACCGGGACTAGCGGGAAGAGACTTATACGAGCAGTACTTC. Residues: CASTPGLAGRDLYEQYF.

The chain employs TRBV9 and TRBJ2-7; perhaps TRBD2 as D (7 bases). This CDR3 has 16 amino acids. Trimming took off 4 bases at V and 1 base at J, with 18 bases between the two ends. Germline V gene lookup returns CDR1 SGDLS and CDR2 YYNGEE. The CDR3 is CASSPVGGGPSYEQYF. CDR3 DNA: TGTGCCAGCAGCCCAGTAGGGGGAGGGCCGTCCTACGAGCAGTACTTC.

By share of the sample, this clone is medium-sized. The rearrangement links TRBV28 to TRBJ1-1; no clear D gene. Trimming took 5 bases from V and 8 from J, leaving 12 bases between them. The CDR3 spans 12 residues. The germline CDR1 and CDR2 sequences are MDHEN and SYDVKM. The CDR3 sequence: CASSTTLREAFF. The CDR3 bases are TGTGCCAGCAGTACGACTCTGCGGGAAGCTTTCTTT.

J is TRBJ2-2 and V is TRBV11-3, with D unresolved. This CDR3 has 12 residues. The germline CDR1 and CDR2 sequences are SGHNT and YENEEA. The ends were cut back, 4 bases at V and 4 bases at J, with 4 bases in the middle. The DNA for the CDR3 is TGTGCCAGCAGCTCCAGCACCGGGGAGCTGTTTTTT. The encoded protein is CASSSSTGELFF.

A few counts support this clone. The chain carries TRBV5-1 and TRBJ2-7; D not certain. V gave up 4 bases and J gave up 4 bases, with 15 bases separating them. The CDR3 is 14 residues long. CDR1 is SGHRS, CDR2 YFSETQ, per germline. CDR3 amino acids: CASSPLPFAYEQYF. CDR3 sequence (DNA): TGCGCCAGCAGCCCGCTTCCCTTTGCGTACGAGCAGTACTTC.

CDR3 DNA: TGTGCCAGCAGCTTAAAAGGTTGGCAGGGAGGTAATGAAAAACTGTTTTTT. Amino acid sequence: CASSLKGWQGGNEKLFF. The chain carries TRBV7-6 and TRBJ1-4; D is perhaps TRBD1 (5 bases). This CDR3 is built from 17 residues. Trimming took 2 bases from V and 4 from J, leaving 17 bases between them. The germline gives CDR1 SGHVS, CDR2 FNYEAQ.

On this clone itself: The sample has other DNA sequences that encode this CDR3 too. The rearrangement joins TRBV23-1 to TRBJ1-5; D is possibly TRBD1 (5 bases). TRBV23-1 is an ORF for which the function is uncertain. The CDR3 extends over 17 amino acids. This CDR3 reads CGYGGRYAYLSNQPQHF. The CDR3 DNA is TGCGGCTACGGGGGTCGGTACGCATACTTAAGCAATCAGCCCCAGCATTTT.

The chain links TRBV10-3 to TRBJ2-7, with D perhaps TRBD2 (7 bases). Germline lookup yields CDR1 ENHRY and CDR2 SYGVKD. The CDR3 spans 11 residues. The ends were cut back, 7 bases at V and 7 bases at J, with 11 bases in the middle. As DNA, the CDR3 is TGTGCCATCATGCGGGGGCTTGAGCAGTACTTC. This codes for CAIMRGLEQYF.

The chain uses TRBV4-1 and TRBJ2-7, with 7 bases lining up with TRBD1. The junction had 10 bases not matched to a gene; V was cut back by 0 bases and J by 5 bases. The length of the CDR3 is 16 residues. Germline CDR1 and CDR2: MGHRA and YSYEKL. The CDR3, as DNA: TGCGCCAGCAGCCAAGATATGGACAGGCATCAAGACGAGCAGTACTTC. Its translation is CASSQDMDRHQDEQYF.

The V gene is TRBV5-6, the J gene TRBJ2-2, with unresolved D. Between the trimmed V and J ends, which lost 3 bases and 6 bases, there was a span of 9 bases. This CDR3 region has 13 residues. CDR1 SGHDT and CDR2 YYEEEE come from the germline V gene. CDR3 region: CASSSTEAGELFF. The CDR3 DNA follows: TGTGCCAGCAGCTCAACAGAGGCCGGGGAGCTGTTTTTT.

The genes are TRBV9 and TRBJ2-3; D remains ambiguous. Germline assignment: CDR1 SGDLS and CDR2 YYNGEE. This CDR3 is built from 15 residues. V lost 1 base, J lost 2 bases, and 11 bases lay in between. The CDR3 DNA follows: TGTGCCAGCAGCGTAACCGATGGGGACACAGATACGCAGTATTTT. Its translation: CASSVTDGDTDTQYF.

The genes are TRBV21-1 and TRBJ1-1; TRBD1, the D gene given by the table, was not confirmed from the DNA. TRBV21-1 is a known pseudogene. The length of the CDR3 is 17 residues. The CDR3 DNA is TGTGCCAGCAGCAAAGCGGAGGACAGGGGGCGGGACACTGAAGCTTTCTTT. Protein sequence: CASSKAEDRGRDTEAFF.

The chain employs TRBV7-2 and TRBJ2-7; TRBD2 matches at 8 bases. CDR1 and CDR2 (germline): SGHTA, FQGNSA. The trim removed 2 bases at V and 2 bases at J, leaving 8 bases unmatched. The CDR3 has 16 residues. The CDR3 nucleotides are TGTGCCAGCAGCTTATTCTCTAGCGGGCGTGCCTACGAGCAGTACTTC. Translating it yields CASSLFSSGRAYEQYF.

The chain couples TRBV30 to TRBJ2-7; D is undetermined. Trimming left V 0 bases short and J 2 bases short, with 8 bases between. CDR1 and CDR2 (germline): GTSNPN, SVGIG (reference sequence). The CDR3 runs to 13 residues. The CDR3 sequence: CAWSVSSPYEQYF. The CDR3 DNA reads as TGTGCCTGGAGTGTATCGTCACCCTACGAGCAGTACTTC.

The chain couples TRBV9 to TRBJ2-7, with 8 positions matching TRBD1. Trimming cost V 0 bases and J 0 bases; bases outside gene matches: 2. Germline CDR1 and CDR2: SGDLS and YYNGEE. This CDR3 spans 15 amino acids. CDR3 nucleotide sequence: TGTGCCAGCAGCGTAGGGCAGGGGGCCTCCTACGAGCAGTACTTC. The encoded protein is CASSVGQGASYEQYF.

This clone was observed once. The rearrangement joins TRBV7-6 to TRBJ1-4, with D possibly TRBD1 on 5 matching bases. V lost 1 base, J lost 7 bases, and 13 bases lay in between. CDR1 and CDR2 from the germline V gene are SGHVS and FNYEAQ. This CDR3 contains 15 residues. DNA for the CDR3: TGTGCCAGCAGCTTAGGAGGGCCGGGGGGTGAAAAACTGTTTTTT. It encodes CASSLGGPGGEKLFF.

The chain recombines TRBV28 with TRBJ2-5; TRBD1 aligns across 7 bases. The DNA end favors TRBJ2-7, so the J call may be wrong. Germline-derived CDR1 and CDR2 are MDHEN and SYDVKM. This CDR3 region has 18 residues. The CDR3 protein is CASSSPLFRDSRDNEQYF. CDR3 nucleotide sequence: TGTGCCAGCAGTTCCCCCCTCTTCCGGGACAGTAGGGATAACGAGCAGTACTTC.

This sequence joins TRBV28 and TRBJ2-1, with a possible D match to TRBD2 (5 bases). Germline V gene data show CDR1 as MDHEN and CDR2 as SYDVKM. The CDR3 length is 17 residues. Trimming removed 3 bases at V and 0 bases at J, with 15 bases between. CDR3 bases: TGTGCCAGCAGTTTTGCCCGAGGGAGTAGCTCCTACAATGAGCAGTTCTTC. This gives the protein CASSFARGSSSYNEQFF. The variable domain in full, with the rest retrieved from reference TRBV28 and TRBJ2-1, is DVKVTQSSRYLVKRTGEKVFLECVQDMDHENMFWYRQDPGLGLRLIYFSYDVKMKEKGDIPEGYSVSREKKERFSLILESASTNQTSMYLCASSFARGSSSYNEQFFGPGTRLTVL.

The chain employs TRBV30 and TRBJ2-5; no clear D gene. The CDR3 consists of 14 residues. Trimming pared 4 bases from V and 5 bases from J, leaving 17 bases between. Germline V gene data show CDR1 as GTSNPN and CDR2 as SVGIG (reference sequence). The CDR3 spells CAWTPPSAMETQYF. For the CDR3, the DNA is TGTGCCTGGACCCCTCCATCTGCGATGGAGACCCAGTACTTC.

This clone was observed a handful of times. In DNA, the CDR3 is TGTGCCAGCAATCGGTACCAAGAGACCCAGTACTTC. Amino acid sequence: CASNRYQETQYF. The rearrangement joins TRBV28 to TRBJ2-5; D unclear. CDR1 and CDR2 (germline): MDHEN, SYDVKM. CDR3 size: 12 residues. Trimming cost V 7 bases and J 0 bases, with 6 bases left between them.

This clone was counted a few times. The gene calls are TRBV27 and TRBJ2-3; weak D call: TRBD2 (7 bases). CDR3 size: 17 residues. The V and J ends lost 6 bases and 1 base respectively, with 20 bases between them. Germline lookup yields CDR1 MNHEY and CDR2 SMNVEV (reference sequence). The CDR3 DNA reads as TGTGCCAGCAGCCCCATCCCAGGGGACTATGGCACAGATACGCAGTATTTT. It is translated as CASSPIPGDYGTDTQYF.

The rearrangement joins TRBV18 to TRBJ2-7; the D is unclear. This CDR3 has 13 amino acids. Germline CDR1 KGHSH, CDR2 LQKENI. V gave up 4 bases and J gave up 3 bases, with 10 bases separating them. CDR3 amino acids: CASSLSLDYEQYF. The DNA of the CDR3 is TGTGCCAGCTCACTAAGTCTCGACTACGAGCAGTACTTC.

The chain couples TRBV19 to TRBJ2-7; D is possibly TRBD1 (7 bases). The V end lost 1 base, the J end lost 5 bases, and 15 bases lay between the germline ends. Germline-derived CDR1 and CDR2 are LNHDA and SQIVND (reference sequence). The CDR3 has 15 residues. The CDR3 loop is CASSIGLGGSDEQYF. The CDR3 coding sequence is TGTGCCAGTAGTATAGGACTAGGGGGCAGCGACGAGCAGTACTTC.

This CDR3 is CASSEIAGSTDTQYF. The CDR3 DNA reads TGTGCCAGCAGTGAAATAGCGGGAAGCACAGATACGCAGTATTTT. The V and J genes are TRBV6-4 and TRBJ2-3, with 8 positions matching TRBD2. The germline CDR1 and CDR2 sequences are MRHNA and SNTAGT. Losses at the gene ends were 3 bases for V and 0 bases for J; bases not matched to a gene: 2. This CDR3 has 15 residues.